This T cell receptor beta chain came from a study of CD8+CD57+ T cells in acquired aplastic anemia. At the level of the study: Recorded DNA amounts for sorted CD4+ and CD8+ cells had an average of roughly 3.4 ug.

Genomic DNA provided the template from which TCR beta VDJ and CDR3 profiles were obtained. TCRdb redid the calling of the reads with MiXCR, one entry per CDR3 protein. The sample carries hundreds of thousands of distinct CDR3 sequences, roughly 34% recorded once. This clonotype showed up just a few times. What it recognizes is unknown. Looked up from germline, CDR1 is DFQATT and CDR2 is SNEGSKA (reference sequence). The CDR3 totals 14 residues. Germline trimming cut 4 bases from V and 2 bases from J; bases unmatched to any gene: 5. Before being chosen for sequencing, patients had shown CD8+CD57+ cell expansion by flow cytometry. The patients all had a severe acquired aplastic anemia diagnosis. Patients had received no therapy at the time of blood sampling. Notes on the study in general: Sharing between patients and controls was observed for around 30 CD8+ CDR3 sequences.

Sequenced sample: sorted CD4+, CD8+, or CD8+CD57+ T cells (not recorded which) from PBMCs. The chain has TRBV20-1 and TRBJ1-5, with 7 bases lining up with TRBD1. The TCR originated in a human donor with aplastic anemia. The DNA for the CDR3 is TGCAGTGCTAAGGGACAGTGGGGCAATCAGCCCCAGCATTTT. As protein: CSAKGQWGNQPQHF.